Listed below are T cell receptor beta chains from one sample, sequenced in a study of shared T cell receptors in the human thymus. The method was immunoSEQ multiplex PCR; TCRdb's version includes in-frame clones alone and lacks a portion of them. This sample has approximately 730,000 clones, with approximately 85% found just once. Separately, the same data were catalogued under a study of human thymus T cells.

Sequencing was done on a sample of thymocytes. These receptors all come from a girl under two years old with a congenital heart defect. Both conserved end residues are part of each CDR3.

V | length | CDR3
TRBV25-1 | 15 | CASSQNAGINYGYTF
TRBV2 | 15 | CATRGRLASYNEQFF
TRBV29-1 | 14 | CSVNLSGVEGTQYF
TRBV14 | 14 | CASSQDGTGLEQYF
TRBV2 | 16 | CASSERIGQHAEGYTF
TRBV29-1 | 14 | CSVPISRRYNEQFF
TRBV4-3 | 19 | CASSQEKDINRGQQETQYF
TRBV7-2 | 15 | CASSSSVGGDTEAFF
TRBV7-9 | 15 | CASSPRQVLFHGYTF
TRBV28 | 16 | CASSFVARGRAGELFF
TRBV5-6 | 17 | CASTCWAASSYNSPLHF
TRBV11-2 | 16 | CASSRTGTSNSYEQYF
TRBV13 | 18 | CASSLNPFSGPVNTEAFF
TRBV7-6 | 15 | CASSPRRDGHYGYTF
TRBV27 | 15 | CASRDRGLVGTEAFF
TRBV5-6 | 13 | CASSQDSAAEQFF
TRBV6-4 | 13 | CASSDRRQGRAFF
TRBV13 | 15 | CASSLMGAIDYGYTF
TRBV27 | 17 | CASSSRQRKEIGYGYTF
TRBV2 | 19 | CASRNPIGLAGGPSDEQFF
TRBV9 | 19 | CASSVGPSDRILTNEKLFF
TRBV15 | 16 | CATSPSQGIMASPLHF
TRBV4-1 | 14 | CASSSGPSGQPQHF
TRBV5-1 | 15 | CASSLARGTNEKLFF
TRBV4-1 | 15 | CASTLKPLSNTEAFF
TRBV18 | 16 | CASSQMPGQAGYGYTF
TRBV25-1 | 12 | CASSVSNTEAFF
TRBV15 | 16 | CATSGEQGAGYNEQFF
TRBV5-4 | 14 | CASSSGDREDGYTF
TRBV5-1 | 21 | CASSPEHWGTGGFSNTGELFF
TRBV28 | 17 | CASSQGQVINISYEQYF
TRBV27 | 14 | CASSLMTGTGGYTF
TRBV12-5 | 17 | CASGLPTPTGEDSPLHF
TRBV12-5 | 13 | CASALREGTEAFF
TRBV6-5 | 12 | CARRTLNTEAFF
TRBV7-4 | 16 | CASSLSAGARQETQYF
TRBV5-1 | 14 | CASSPRTNLSPLHF
TRBV4-3 | 15 | CASSRTKSSYNEQFF
TRBV28 | 15 | CASRPDRGAQETQYF
TRBV5-4 | 17 | CASSLCAQGQRGTEAFF
TRBV14 | 15 | CASSRQKGGSGEQYF